The TCR beta chain described here comes from a study of blood T cell repertoires in COVID-19 (dated by TCRdb to the early 2020s). About the investigation overall: Samples from collaborators originated in the United States, Italy and Spain and spanned both the acute and convalescent phases of COVID-19. The prospective study material was composed of cDNA or gDNA derived from T cells, B-cell-depleted T cells, or PBMCs. Deeply sampled blood TCRbeta repertoires from subjects exposed to, actively infected with, or recovered from COVID-19 were included in the dataset. The repertoires were released in a freely available public database meant as a resource for research on the immune response to SARS-CoV-2. Samples came from the ongoing ImmuneRACE study (first 160 participants) plus 1,254 subjects from 6 global collaborators. A de-identified subject ID, COVID-19 status, age in years and sex were almost always included in the sample metadata. Where available, HLA class I and class II types were taken from metadata supplied by the sample provider and were not determined by assay-based typing. The paper's findings and limits, for the study overall: The amount of clinical and demographic metadata varied by source and participant and was provided uncurated.

In the case of this clone: Its antigen target is currently unknown. Nothing much larger sits one base from this clone, and base qualities are not available.

Participants in the prospective study were enrolled through a virtual design, were aged roughly 18 to 100 years, and lived in roughly 24 United States geographic areas. Cohort assignment in the prospective study relied on participant-reported clinical history from a screening survey and a study questionnaire. In the prospective study, mobile phlebotomists collected whole blood, serum and a nasopharyngeal or oropharyngeal swab from each participant. Participants in the prospective study had the option to provide additional blood draws and questionnaires over a 2-month period. Blood samples from the prospective study were shipped frozen or at room temperature prior to DNA extraction. CDR1 is given as SNHLY and CDR2 as FYNNEI, both from the germline V gene. The CDR3 contains 16 residues, cysteine and phenylalanine counted. The entry retains the CDR3 DNA only, 48 bases that are in frame from base 1. Trimming costs V 4 bases and J 1 base, and their ends lie 14 bases apart.

TCRbeta CDR3 regions were amplified from genomic DNA by means of the immunoSEQ Assay, a bias-controlled multiplex PCR. For the original study's pipeline: Within the assay, amplification of reference gene primers was used to estimate how many nucleated cells each sample contained. To quantify the absolute abundance of each unique TCRbeta CDR3 rearrangement, sequence reads were collapsed and filtered. For each sample, productive Simpson clonality was calculated by taking the square root of Simpson's diversity index across productive rearrangements. TCRdb obtained this table from immuneACCESS and retained in-frame rearrangements with V and J assigned. These tables miss some clones; where compared with another copy, unresolved V genes account for less than half of the shortfall, and the remainder is unexplained. V and J calls and clone size come straight from that table; D and trimming were deduced from the DNA. For this sample the table gives around 280,000 clones, of which almost 90% were detected only once. The biggest ten clones account for 1.5% to 2% of the sample.

The V and J genes are TRBV2 and TRBJ2-1; a tentative D call is TRBD2 (6 bases match). The TCR originated in a woman between 18 and 29 years old with acute COVID-19. Sequenced input: PBMCs or T cells enriched from blood (not recorded which). The DNA sequence is TGTGCCAGCAGTGGCTTCCGGGACTCTTCCTACAATGAGCAGTTCTTC. Its translation is CASSGFRDSSYNEQFF.